This T cell receptor (beta chain) was profiled in a study of T-cell reconstitution after alpha-beta-depleted transplantation in children. Losses at the gene ends were 6 bases for V and 4 bases for J; bases not matched to a gene: 10. There are 15 residues in the CDR3. Unique molecular identifiers were incorporated during preparation of the TCRbeta library. TCRdb reprocessed the PCR reads via MiXCR and lists one record per CDR3 protein. The data contain around 700,000 distinct CDR3 sequences, roughly 13% of them singletons. This clonotype came up many times. Its antigen is currently unknown. Findings and limits, study-wide: One year after transplant, T-cell counts and diversity came mostly from newly produced T cells. Expanded graft clones, several hundred of them, were reportedly the source of alpha-beta T cells about two months after transplant. Diversity of TCRbeta at day 60 was high in some patients, arising from surviving recipient T cells and thymic progenitors.

The clonotype originates from a girl aged 2-15 years with congenital amegakaryocytic thrombocytopenia, due to receive a stem cell transplant. J is TRBJ2-3 and V is TRBV12-3 or TRBV12-4, with 7 bases lining up with TRBD2. Material: PBMCs, obtained before TCRalphabeta/CD19-depleted stem cell transplant. CDR3 residues: CASRPGAGISDTQYF. CDR3 nucleotides: TGTGCCAGCAGACCCGGAGCGGGGATATCAGATACGCAGTATTTT.